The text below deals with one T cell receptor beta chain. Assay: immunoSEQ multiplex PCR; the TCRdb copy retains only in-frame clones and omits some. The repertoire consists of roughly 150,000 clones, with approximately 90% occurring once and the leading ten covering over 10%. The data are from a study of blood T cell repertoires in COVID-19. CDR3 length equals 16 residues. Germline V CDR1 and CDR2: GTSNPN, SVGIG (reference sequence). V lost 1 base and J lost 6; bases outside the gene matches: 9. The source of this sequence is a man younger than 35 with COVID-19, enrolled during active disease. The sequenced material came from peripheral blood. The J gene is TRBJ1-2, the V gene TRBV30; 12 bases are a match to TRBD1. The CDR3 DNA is TGTGCCTGGAGTGCCTCCGGGACAGGGGGCTATAATGGCTACACCTTC. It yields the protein CAWSASGTGGYNGYTF.